This TCR beta chain was captured in a study of CD8+CD57+ T cells in acquired aplastic anemia. The patients chosen for sequencing had shown expansion of CD8+CD57+ cells (detected by flow cytometry). Acquired aplastic anemia of severe grade affected all patients. Genomic DNA, the template, was used for profiling of the TCR beta VDJ and CDR3. Each CDR3 protein is one row after TCRdb ran MiXCR on the reads. The sample lists approximately 190,000 distinct CDR3 sequences, 48% occurring once. The sequence was obtained from a human donor with aplastic anemia. The sample taken for sequencing was sorted CD4+, CD8+, or CD8+CD57+ T cells (not recorded which) from PBMCs.

The CDR3 here is CASSPQVGLAGRGGRDTQYF. CDR3 bases: TGTGCCAGCAGCCCGCAGGTGGGACTAGCGGGGAGAGGGGGTCGGGATACGCAGTATTTT. J is TRBJ2-3 and V is TRBV4-2; 13 nucleotides align to TRBD2. J was trimmed by 6 bases and V by 4 bases; bases with no gene match: 19. This CDR3 region has 20 residues. In germline, CDR1 is LGHNA, CDR2 YNFKEQ.